A selection of T cell receptor beta chains follows, all from one sample in a study of blood T cell repertoires in COVID-19. The data were produced by immunoSEQ multiplex PCR, yet TCRdb's version contains in-frame clones alone and is incomplete. Of 140,000 to 150,000 clones listed, roughly 88% are singletons. Sequences were obtained from peripheral blood. The receptor set was obtained from a woman in her forties or fifties with acute or convalescent COVID-19. CDR3s include the opening cysteine and the closing phenylalanine or tryptophan. A D gene is named only where the DNA matches it firmly. Expanded clones are given a class, and other clones once, few, many or no size at all.

V gene: TRBV6-5
clone size: -
D gene: -
J gene: TRBJ2-7
CDR3 DNA: TGTGCCAGCCGTTCGGGTCCGGGAGAGCAGTACTTC
CDR3 protein: CASRSGPGEQYF

V gene: TRBV18
clone size: -
D gene: -
J gene: TRBJ2-3
CDR3 DNA: TGTGCCAGCTCACCACCCAGCGTGGATACGCAGTATTTT
CDR3 protein: CASSPPSVDTQYF

V gene: TRBV7-3
clone size: -
D gene: -
J gene: TRBJ2-1
CDR3 DNA: TGTGCCAGCAGCTTACTAACGTCGGGGTTGGTTGATGAGCAGTTCTTC
CDR3 protein: CASSLLTSGLVDEQFF

V gene: TRBV19
clone size: -
D gene: TRBD1
J gene: TRBJ1-2
CDR3 DNA: TGTGCCAGTAGTATTCGGAGGACAGGGTGGTATGGCTACACCTTC
CDR3 protein: CASSIRRTGWYGYTF

V gene: TRBV19
clone size: -
D gene: TRBD1
J gene: TRBJ2-7
CDR3 DNA: TGTGCCAGTAGCATGCAGGGACAGGTCTCCTACGAGCAGTACTTC
CDR3 protein: CASSMQGQVSYEQYF

V gene: TRBV10-3
clone size: -
D gene: TRBD2
J gene: TRBJ2-5
CDR3 DNA: TGTGCCATCAGTGAGTCGGGCGGGGGAGAGACCCAGTACTTC
CDR3 protein: CAISESGGGETQYF

V gene: TRBV4-1
clone size: -
D gene: -
J gene: TRBJ2-2
CDR3 DNA: TGCGCCAGCAGCCACAGCACCGGGGAGCTGTTTTTT
CDR3 protein: CASSHSTGELFF

V gene: TRBV7-3
clone size: once
D gene: -
J gene: TRBJ1-1
CDR3 DNA: TGTGCCAGCAGCTTAGATGTGACAGCCTACAACACTGAAGCTTTCTTT
CDR3 protein: CASSLDVTAYNTEAFF

V gene: TRBV3-1/TRBV3-2
clone size: -
D gene: TRBD1
J gene: TRBJ2-3
CDR3 DNA: TGTGCCAGCAGCCAACGGGGACAGGGGGGTGGTACGCAGTATTTT
CDR3 protein: CASSQRGQGGGTQYF

V gene: TRBV12-3/TRBV12-4
clone size: -
D gene: TRBD2
J gene: TRBJ2-3
CDR3 DNA: TGTGCCAGCATTAGCGGGAGCACAGATACGCAGTATTTT
CDR3 protein: CASISGSTDTQYF

V gene: TRBV27
clone size: -
D gene: -
J gene: TRBJ1-5
CDR3 DNA: TGTGCCAGCAGTTTGGGGGGTGGCGGCAATCAGCCCCAGCATTTT
CDR3 protein: CASSLGGGGNQPQHF

V gene: TRBV15
clone size: -
D gene: -
J gene: TRBJ1-6
CDR3 DNA: TGTGCCACCAGCAGAGACAGGGTCACTAATTCACCCCTCCACTTT
CDR3 protein: CATSRDRVTNSPLHF

V gene: TRBV6-5
clone size: few
D gene: -
J gene: TRBJ1-2
CDR3 DNA: TGTGCCAGCAGCCTTAGTTTTGGCTACACCTTC
CDR3 protein: CASSLSFGYTF

V gene: TRBV18
clone size: once
D gene: TRBD1
J gene: TRBJ2-7
CDR3 DNA: TGTGCCAGCTCACCACGGACAGGGGAAGAGCAGTACTTC
CDR3 protein: CASSPRTGEEQYF

V gene: TRBV27
clone size: -
D gene: -
J gene: TRBJ1-6
CDR3 DNA: TGTGCCAGCAGTTTATGGCAGGCTGGTTCACCCCTCCACTTT
CDR3 protein: CASSLWQAGSPLHF

V gene: TRBV12-3/TRBV12-4
clone size: -
D gene: -
J gene: TRBJ1-2
CDR3 DNA: TGTGCCAGCAACCGGGGCTATGGCTACACCTTC
CDR3 protein: CASNRGYGYTF

V gene: TRBV27
clone size: -
D gene: TRBD1
J gene: TRBJ2-1
CDR3 DNA: TGTGCCAGCAGTCGACAGGGCCTGAGCAATGAGCAGTTCTTC
CDR3 protein: CASSRQGLSNEQFF

V gene: TRBV27
clone size: -
D gene: TRBD1
J gene: TRBJ2-7
CDR3 DNA: TGTGCCAGCAGTTTAGGGGACAGGGCCCACGAGCAGTACTTC
CDR3 protein: CASSLGDRAHEQYF

V gene: TRBV6-5
clone size: -
D gene: -
J gene: TRBJ2-1
CDR3 DNA: TGTGCCAGCAGGGACGGAAAGGGGGAGCAGTTCTTC
CDR3 protein: CASRDGKGEQFF

V gene: TRBV18
clone size: -
D gene: -
J gene: TRBJ1-1
CDR3 DNA: TGTGCCAGCTCACCTGGGGGGTTGGCTGAAGCTTTCTTT
CDR3 protein: CASSPGGLAEAFF

V gene: TRBV28
clone size: -
D gene: -
J gene: TRBJ1-5
CDR3 DNA: TGTGCCAGCAGTTTAGTGTCTCGTGATCAGCCCCAGCATTTT
CDR3 protein: CASSLVSRDQPQHF

V gene: TRBV5-1
clone size: -
D gene: -
J gene: TRBJ2-2
CDR3 DNA: TGCGCCAGCAGTCCAACAGGGATCCCGAACACCGGGGAGCTGTTTTTT
CDR3 protein: CASSPTGIPNTGELFF

V gene: TRBV3-1/TRBV3-2
clone size: -
D gene: TRBD2
J gene: TRBJ2-3
CDR3 DNA: TGTGCCAGCAGCCAACGGCGGGGGGCTTACACAGATACGCAGTATTTT
CDR3 protein: CASSQRRGAYTDTQYF

V gene: TRBV2
clone size: -
D gene: -
J gene: TRBJ1-5
CDR3 DNA: TGTGCCAGTATGGCCTGGGGGGGTGATGATCAGCCCCAGCATTTT
CDR3 protein: CASMAWGGDDQPQHF

V gene: TRBV11-1
clone size: once
D gene: TRBD2
J gene: TRBJ2-3
CDR3 DNA: TGTGCCAGCAGCTCGCGTCTAGCGGGGGGCACAGATACGCAGTATTTT
CDR3 protein: CASSSRLAGGTDTQYF

V gene: TRBV5-1
clone size: few
D gene: -
J gene: TRBJ1-3
CDR3 DNA: TGCGCCAGCAGCTTGGACAGCCCCGGGAGAAACACCATATATTTT
CDR3 protein: CASSLDSPGRNTIYF

V gene: TRBV9
clone size: once
D gene: -
J gene: TRBJ1-3
CDR3 DNA: TGTGCCAGCAGCTCCCTGGGCGGGGGGCTCGGAAACACCATATATTTT
CDR3 protein: CASSSLGGGLGNTIYF

V gene: TRBV7-9
clone size: once
D gene: TRBD2
J gene: TRBJ2-1
CDR3 DNA: TGTGCCAGCAGCCTGATCGGACTAGCGGGAGTCCCCTCCTACAATGAGCAGTTCTTC
CDR3 protein: CASSLIGLAGVPSYNEQFF

V gene: TRBV3-1/TRBV3-2
clone size: -
D gene: TRBD2
J gene: TRBJ2-1
CDR3 DNA: TGTGCCAGCAGCCAAGAGGGTAGCGGGGGTTACAATGAGCAGTTCTTC
CDR3 protein: CASSQEGSGGYNEQFF

V gene: TRBV7-9
clone size: once
D gene: -
J gene: TRBJ2-5
CDR3 DNA: TGTGCCAGCAGCTTAGGGCTCCAAGAGACCCAGTACTTC
CDR3 protein: CASSLGLQETQYF

V gene: TRBV28
clone size: -
D gene: -
J gene: TRBJ2-7
CDR3 DNA: TGTGCCAGCGGAACTTCAGGGAACCCTTCCTACGAGCAGTACTTC
CDR3 protein: CASGTSGNPSYEQYF

V gene: TRBV27
clone size: -
D gene: -
J gene: TRBJ2-7
CDR3 DNA: TGTGCCAGCAGTTTAAGGGGGGAGCAGTACTTC
CDR3 protein: CASSLRGEQYF

V gene: TRBV7-2
clone size: -
D gene: -
J gene: TRBJ1-5
CDR3 DNA: TGTGCCAGCAGCATGACAGTAAATCAGCCCCAGCATTTT
CDR3 protein: CASSMTVNQPQHF

V gene: TRBV29-1
clone size: -
D gene: TRBD1
J gene: TRBJ2-7
CDR3 DNA: TGCAGCGTTGTGGGGACAGGGTTTCGCGAGCAGTACTTC
CDR3 protein: CSVVGTGFREQYF

V gene: TRBV10-3
clone size: -
D gene: -
J gene: TRBJ1-2
CDR3 DNA: TGTGCCATCAGTGAAGGCAGGTATGGCTACACCTTC
CDR3 protein: CAISEGRYGYTF

V gene: TRBV5-1
clone size: -
D gene: TRBD2
J gene: TRBJ2-2
CDR3 DNA: TGCGCCAGCAGCTCACTAGCGGGGGGGAACACCGGGGAGCTGTTTTTT
CDR3 protein: CASSSLAGGNTGELFF

V gene: TRBV15
clone size: -
D gene: TRBD1
J gene: TRBJ1-2
CDR3 DNA: TGTGCCACCAGCAGAGCGGACAGGGGATCCGGCTACACCTTC
CDR3 protein: CATSRADRGSGYTF

V gene: TRBV7-3
clone size: -
D gene: TRBD1
J gene: TRBJ1-1
CDR3 DNA: TGTGCCAGCGGACAGGGGGCAGGTGAAGCTTTCTTT
CDR3 protein: CASGQGAGEAFF

V gene: TRBV2
clone size: -
D gene: -
J gene: TRBJ1-3
CDR3 DNA: TGTGCCAGCGGCGCGGCCTCTGGAAACACCATATATTTT
CDR3 protein: CASGAASGNTIYF

V gene: TRBV18
clone size: -
D gene: -
J gene: TRBJ2-4
CDR3 DNA: TGTGCCAGCTCACCCAGCGAGGCCGATCGAGGCAAAAACATTCAGTACTTC
CDR3 protein: CASSPSEADRGKNIQYF

V gene: TRBV24-1
clone size: once
D gene: -
J gene: TRBJ2-7
CDR3 DNA: TGTGCCACCAGTGCCTTAAATGGGCTCGAGCAGTACTTC
CDR3 protein: CATSALNGLEQYF

V gene: TRBV12-3/TRBV12-4
clone size: -
D gene: TRBD2
J gene: TRBJ2-5
CDR3 DNA: TGTGCCAGCAGTTCGGGACTAGGGGAGACCCAGTACTTC
CDR3 protein: CASSSGLGETQYF

V gene: TRBV3-1/TRBV3-2
clone size: -
D gene: -
J gene: TRBJ1-3
CDR3 DNA: TGTGCCAGCAGCCTTGCGAACTCTGGAAACACCATATATTTT
CDR3 protein: CASSLANSGNTIYF

V gene: TRBV3-1/TRBV3-2
clone size: -
D gene: -
J gene: TRBJ2-2
CDR3 DNA: TGTGCCAGCAGCCTCCTGGGGGGAACCGGGGAGCTGTTTTTT
CDR3 protein: CASSLLGGTGELFF

V gene: TRBV9
clone size: -
D gene: -
J gene: TRBJ2-3
CDR3 DNA: TGTGCCAGCAGCTTCTCAGATACGCAGTATTTT
CDR3 protein: CASSFSDTQYF

V gene: TRBV18
clone size: -
D gene: -
J gene: TRBJ1-1
CDR3 DNA: TGTGCCAGCTCACCTCCCCAGGGCACTGAAGCTTTCTTT
CDR3 protein: CASSPPQGTEAFF

V gene: TRBV7-3
clone size: -
D gene: TRBD1
J gene: TRBJ2-5
CDR3 DNA: TGTGCCAGCAGCCCCGGGACAGGAAAGACCCAGTACTTC
CDR3 protein: CASSPGTGKTQYF

V gene: TRBV5-4
clone size: -
D gene: TRBD2
J gene: TRBJ2-3
CDR3 DNA: TGTGCCAGCAGCTTACGGGGGGGTACAGATACGCAGTATTTT
CDR3 protein: CASSLRGGTDTQYF

V gene: TRBV6-5
clone size: -
D gene: TRBD1
J gene: TRBJ1-5
CDR3 DNA: TGTGCCAGCAGTCGGACAGGAGTCAATCAGCCCCAGCATTTT
CDR3 protein: CASSRTGVNQPQHF

V gene: TRBV6-6
clone size: -
D gene: -
J gene: TRBJ1-5
CDR3 DNA: TGTGCCAGCTCAAGCGAAGATCAGCCCCAGCATTTT
CDR3 protein: CASSSEDQPQHF

V gene: TRBV19
clone size: -
D gene: -
J gene: TRBJ1-2
CDR3 DNA: TGTGCCTCTAGAGAGGGTAGCGTTGGTAACTATGGCTACACCTTC
CDR3 protein: CASREGSVGNYGYTF

V gene: TRBV5-1
clone size: -
D gene: -
J gene: TRBJ2-3
CDR3 DNA: TGCGCCAGTACAACAGGGTTCGAGAGGGGAGATACGCAGTATTTT
CDR3 protein: CASTTGFERGDTQYF